These 18 T cell receptor beta chains originate from one sample sequenced in a study of EBV T-cell therapy then PD-1 blockade in nasopharyngeal carcinoma. Treatment: AdE1-LMPpoly-expanded autologous EBV-specific T-cell therapy followed by anti-PD-1 nivolumab. The protocol was immunoSEQ multiplex PCR, while the TCRdb copy is restricted to in-frame clones and leaves out a portion. The table records 15,000 to 20,000 clones, less than 90% of them present only once. Antigen specificity for these receptors is unknown. The sample in question was CD8+ T cells from blood, obtained at approximately day 31 from a patient whose treatment included autologous EBV-specific T cells and nivolumab. These receptor sequences come from a man aged 40-49 years with nasopharyngeal carcinoma.

The rearrangement uses TRBV7-6 and TRBJ2-7; D is ambiguous. This CDR3 region has 14 residues. V was trimmed by 1 base and J by 2 bases, leaving 9 bases between them. Germline CDR1 is SGHVS and CDR2 is FNYEAQ. The CDR3 loop reads CASSLETDTYEQYF. The CDR3 DNA reads TGTGCCAGCAGCTTAGAAACAGATACCTACGAGCAGTACTTC.

This clone was observed a single time. The chain carries TRBV19 and TRBJ2-1; TRBD2 agrees at 13 bases. CDR1 is LNHDA and CDR2 is SQIVND in the germline V gene (reference sequence). This CDR3 comprises 15 residues. Trimming cost V 3 bases and J 7 bases; bases outside gene matches: 3. CDR3 sequence reads: CASSMALAGGNEQFF. In nucleotides, the CDR3 is TGTGCCAGTAGTATGGCACTAGCGGGGGGGAATGAGCAGTTCTTC. The variable domain in full, with the rest retrieved from reference TRBV19 and TRBJ2-1, is DGGITQSPKYLFRKEGQNVTLSCEQNLNHDAMYWYRQDPGQGLRLIYYSQIVNDFQKGDIAEGYSVSREKKESFPLTVTSAQKNPTAFYLCASSMALAGGNEQFFGPGTRLTVL.

The rearrangement joins TRBV4-3 to TRBJ2-5; D gene unclear. The germline CDR1 and CDR2 sequences are LGHNA and YSLEER. This CDR3 is 13 amino acids long. V was trimmed by 0 bases and J by 5 bases, leaving 7 bases between them. CDR3 in DNA: TGCGCCAGCAGCCAAGAGGGGTGGGAGACCCAGTACTTC. Its protein product is CASSQEGWETQYF.

The chain employs TRBV6-2 or TRBV6-3 and TRBJ2-2, with 9 nucleotides matching TRBD1. The CDR3 runs 16 residues. V dropped 6 bases and J dropped 4; count of bases not matched to a gene: 9. Germline CDR1 and CDR2: MNHEY and SVGEGT. This CDR3 reads CASSKGPGQGTGELFF. CDR3 bases: TGTGCCAGCAGCAAGGGCCCGGGACAGGGCACCGGGGAGCTGTTTTTT.

The CDR3 protein is CASSFGMGQSFGYTF. DNA of the CDR3: TGTGCCAGCAGTTTCGGAATGGGACAAAGTTTTGGCTACACCTTC. The rearrangement links TRBV27 to TRBJ1-2; TRBD1 is a possible D gene (6 bases). The CDR3 loop spans 15 amino acids. Trimming shortened V by 3 bases and J by 7 bases, and 18 bases separated the two germline ends. The germline V gene has CDR1 MNHEY and CDR2 SMNVEV (reference sequence).

The rearrangement uses TRBV2 and TRBJ1-1, with D possibly TRBD1 on 6 matching bases. V dropped 6 bases and J dropped 4 bases, with 15 bases sitting between them. This CDR3 contains 14 residues. Germline V gene data show CDR1 as SNHLY and CDR2 as FYNNEI. The CDR3, as DNA: TGTGCCAGCAGCGGGGGGGACACCGGCACTGAAGCTTTCTTT. Residues: CASSGGDTGTEAFF.

The chain is built from TRBV6-6 and TRBJ1-4; 10 bases map to TRBD1. The germline V gene encodes CDR1 MNHNY and CDR2 SVGAGI (reference sequence). V trimming: 6 bases; J trimming: 1 base; junction bases outside the gene matches: 14. The CDR3 contains 19 residues. In DNA form, the CDR3 reads TGTGCCAGCAGCTCGACAGGGGGCCTAATAATTATAACTAATGAAAAACTGTTTTTT. This gives the protein CASSSTGGLIIITNEKLFF.

The chain carries TRBV27 and TRBJ2-1, with D possibly being TRBD1 or TRBD2 (5 bases each). V was trimmed by 2 bases and J by 4 bases, leaving 18 bases between them. This CDR3 spans 17 amino acids. CDR1 and CDR2 from the germline V gene are MNHEY and SMNVEV (reference sequence). CDR3 protein: CASSLTPGRPWYNEQFF. DNA of the CDR3: TGTGCCAGCAGTTTAACCCCGGGACGCCCGTGGTACAATGAGCAGTTCTTC.

This clone is judged medium-sized. V is TRBV28 and J is TRBJ2-2, with D perhaps matching TRBD1 (6 bases). The V and J ends lost 5 bases and 7 bases respectively, with 14 bases between them. Germline V gene sequence: CDR1 MDHEN, CDR2 SYDVKM. This CDR3 comprises 14 residues. Here the CDR3 DNA reads TGTGCCAGCAGTCTCGAAGGACAGTACGGGGAGCTGTTTTTT. This gives the protein CASSLEGQYGELFF.

This chain links TRBV7-8 with TRBJ2-1, with TRBD2 matching over 9 bases. CDR1 SGHVS and CDR2 FQNEAQ come from the germline V gene. Trimming removed 0 bases from V and 3 bases from J; junction bases left unmatched: 6. This CDR3 contains 17 residues. The CDR3 protein is CASSLAWGSGGYNEQFF. CDR3 in DNA: TGTGCCAGCAGCTTAGCCTGGGGTAGCGGGGGCTACAATGAGCAGTTCTTC.

This chain uses TRBV4-1 with TRBJ2-4; D ambiguous. The CDR3 runs to 15 residues. Germline CDR1 and CDR2: MGHRA and YSYEKL. V lost 3 bases to trimming and J lost 0 bases, with 9 bases between them. In DNA, the CDR3 is TGCGCCAGCAGCCACCGACACCAAGCCAAAAACATTCAGTACTTC. This translates into CASSHRHQAKNIQYF.

This clone has only one observation. The chain recombines TRBV6-5 with TRBJ2-7, with 10 bases fitting TRBD1. The CDR3 is made up of 12 amino acids. Germline assignment: CDR1 MNHEY and CDR2 SVGAGI. Trimming removed 8 bases from V and 4 bases from J; junction bases left unmatched: 2. The chain's CDR3 is CASRQGAYEQYF. CDR3 sequence (DNA): TGTGCCAGCCGACAGGGGGCTTACGAGCAGTACTTC.

The J gene is TRBJ2-6, the V gene TRBV19; D might be TRBD1 (6 bases). The length of the CDR3 is 17 residues. V shed 5 bases and J shed 5 bases, with 19 bases lying between them. From germline, CDR1 is LNHDA and CDR2 SQIVND (reference sequence). The CDR3 reads CASSQGGTQSRANVLTF. The CDR3 DNA sequence: TGTGCCAGTAGTCAGGGTGGGACACAAAGTCGGGCCAACGTCCTGACTTTC.

The chain carries TRBV2 and TRBJ1-1, with D unclear. V shed 10 bases and J shed 7 bases, with 13 bases lying between them. The germline V gene has CDR1 SNHLY and CDR2 FYNNEI. CDR3 length: 11 residues. The CDR3 DNA is TGTGCCACCCACGGGGTTAGTGAAGCTTTCTTT. As protein: CATHGVSEAFF. Full variable domain (remainder filled in from reference TRBV2 and TRBJ1-1): EPEVTQTPSHQVTQMGQEVILRCVPISNHLYFYWYRQILGQKVEFLVSFYNNEISEKSEIFDDQFSVERPDGSNFTLKIRSTKLEDSAMYFCATHGVSEAFFGQGTRLTVV.

A few counts support this clone. The chain carries TRBV5-5 and TRBJ2-7; no clear D gene. Germline V gene data show CDR1 as SGHKS and CDR2 as YYEKEE (reference sequence). The CDR3 totals 16 residues. Trimming stripped 1 base from V and 0 bases from J, with 14 bases between. CDR3: CASSLLMAVSSYEQYF. CDR3 sequence (DNA): TGTGCCAGCAGCTTGTTGATGGCGGTGAGCTCCTACGAGCAGTACTTC.

The genes are TRBV5-4 and TRBJ1-3, with D possibly TRBD1 on 5 matching bases. This CDR3 has 14 amino acids. Trimming left V 2 bases short and J 4 bases short, with 10 bases between. Germline CDR1 reads SGHNT; CDR2 reads YYREEE (reference sequence). This CDR3 reads CASSFAGTGNTIYF. DNA of the CDR3: TGTGCCAGCAGCTTTGCAGGGACGGGAAACACCATATATTTT.

V and J are TRBV28 and TRBJ2-3, with 10 bases identical to TRBD2. The CDR3 spans 16 residues. After removal of 8 bases from V and 6 bases from J, the junction contained 14 bases not matched to a gene. Per the germline V gene, CDR1 is MDHEN and CDR2 is SYDVKM. CDR3 residues: CASAERGGPLLDTQYF. CDR3 in DNA: TGTGCCAGCGCGGAGCGGGGGGGGCCTTTGCTTGATACGCAGTATTTT.

This chain connects TRBV10-1 to TRBJ2-7; 7 nucleotides agree with TRBD1. Germline V CDR1 and CDR2: WNHNN, SYGVQD (reference sequence). V trimming: 6 bases; J trimming: 3 bases; junction bases outside the gene matches: 11. The CDR3 is 15 residues long. The CDR3 protein is CASRTGQWALYEQYF. CDR3 coding DNA: TGCGCCAGCAGGACGGGACAGTGGGCACTCTACGAGCAGTACTTC.